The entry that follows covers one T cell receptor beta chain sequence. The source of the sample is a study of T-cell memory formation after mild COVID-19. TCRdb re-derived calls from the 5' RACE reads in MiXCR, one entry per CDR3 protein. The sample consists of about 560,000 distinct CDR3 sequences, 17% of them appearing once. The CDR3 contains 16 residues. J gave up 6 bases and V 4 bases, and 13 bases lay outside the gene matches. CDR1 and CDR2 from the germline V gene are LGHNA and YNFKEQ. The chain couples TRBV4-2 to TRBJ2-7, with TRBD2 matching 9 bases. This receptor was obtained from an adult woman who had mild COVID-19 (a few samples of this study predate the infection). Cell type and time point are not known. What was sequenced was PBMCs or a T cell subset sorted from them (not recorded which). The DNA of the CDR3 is TGTGCCAGCAGCCCCTATAGCGGGAGTAGGTCACGCGAGCAGTACTTC. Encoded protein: CASSPYSGSRSREQYF.